The 3 T cell receptor beta chains presented below share a single source sample, sequenced in a study of identifying expanded T cells in peripheral blood. Sequencing was performed with immunoSEQ multiplex PCR; in TCRdb, only in-frame clones are kept and a portion is missing. The sample lists around 100,000 clones, approximately 90% occurring once. The source material was blood. The receptors derive from a person aged 18-70 years in good health.

V usage is TRBV30 and J usage is TRBJ1-4; D remains ambiguous. CDR1 is GTSNPN, CDR2 SVGIG, per germline (reference sequence). Trimming pared 0 bases from V and 6 bases from J, leaving 5 bases between. The CDR3 length is 12 residues. Here the CDR3 DNA reads TGTGCCTGGAGTGTACGGGATGAAAAACTGTTTTTT. Protein: CAWSVRDEKLFF.

J is TRBJ1-1 and V is TRBV7-8, with D uncertain. Germline-derived CDR1 and CDR2 are SGHVS and FQNEAQ. The CDR3 is 13 amino acids. V was pared by 6 bases and J by 4 bases, with 12 bases between. The CDR3 is CASRMRVLTEAFF. The CDR3, as DNA: TGTGCCAGCAGAATGCGGGTTCTCACTGAAGCTTTCTTT.

The chain combines TRBV30 with TRBJ2-7; maybe TRBD2 (6 bases). CDR3 length equals 15 residues. Looked up from germline, CDR1 is GTSNPN and CDR2 is SVGIG (reference sequence). Between the trimmed V and J ends, which lost 8 bases and 0 bases, there was a span of 20 bases. The CDR3: CAPLGGGVSSYEQYF. The CDR3 coding sequence is TGTGCCCCTCTAGGAGGAGGGGTAAGCTCCTACGAGCAGTACTTC.